The clone carrying this T cell receptor (beta chain) was observed many times. Its antigen is unidentified. CDR3 length equals 14 residues. The sample comes from a study of T cells after posttransplantation cyclophosphamide. Study-wide results and caveats: TRB clonality was highly associated with recipient CMV seropositivity and reactivation.

The table came from immunoSEQ multiplex PCR; TCRdb's copy has only in-frame clones and leaves some out. The sample contains 20,000 to 30,000 clones, none of them singletons. The chain couples TRBV21-1 to TRBJ2-7; TRBD2, the D gene given by the table, was not confirmed from the DNA. TRBV21-1 is deemed a pseudogene. The origin of this receptor is a woman aged 50 to 65 in good health, CMV-negative, and a related stem cell transplant donor. Sequenced sample: PBMCs. The CDR3 sequence: CASSKGGSSYEQYF. Written as DNA, the CDR3 is TGTGCCAGCAGCAAAGGAGGGAGCTCCTACGAGCAGTACTTC.